These 26 T cell receptor beta chains came from one sample sequenced in a study of T cell responses to AZD1222 COVID-19 vaccine. TCRdb keeps only in-frame clones here, not all; method: immunoSEQ multiplex PCR. This repertoire shows 140,000 to 150,000 clones, more than 75% found once; its top ten account for around 5%. The specimen comprised peripheral blood, sampled on day 0 of AZD1222 vaccination. The receptors were sampled from an adult in good health.

This chain joins TRBV10-3 and TRBJ2-1; 9 positions match TRBD2. Germline trimming cut 7 bases from V and 7 bases from J; bases unmatched to any gene: 11. The germline CDR1 and CDR2 sequences are ENHRY and SYGVKD. CDR3 length equals 15 residues. CDR3 DNA sequence: TGTGCCATCACCCGGAGTAGCGGGAGTACAAATGAGCAGTTCTTC. Residues: CAITRSSGSTNEQFF.

The chain combines TRBV6-6 with TRBJ1-5; D unclear. The CDR3 totals 13 residues. The germline CDR1 and CDR2 sequences are MNHNY and SVGAGI (reference sequence). The V end lost 6 bases, the J end lost 3 bases, and 9 bases lay between the germline ends. CDR3 sequence reads: CASRPGNNQPQHF. The CDR3 coding sequence is TGTGCCAGCAGGCCTGGAAACAATCAGCCCCAGCATTTT.

This clone was observed once. The chain employs TRBV9 and TRBJ2-3; D remains unclear. V was cut by 0 bases and J by 4 bases, with 9 bases left in between. Germline CDR1 and CDR2: SGDLS and YYNGEE. The CDR3 has 14 residues. The CDR3 sequence: CASSVVQASDTQYF. Here the CDR3 DNA reads TGTGCCAGCAGCGTAGTCCAGGCTTCAGATACGCAGTATTTT.

This chain uses TRBV19 with TRBJ1-2, with D possibly TRBD1 on 6 matching bases. The germline V gene has CDR1 LNHDA and CDR2 SQIVND (reference sequence). This CDR3 is 15 amino acids long. Trimming shortened V by 5 bases and J by 2 bases, and 15 bases separated the two germline ends. The CDR3 region has the DNA TGTGCCAGTAGTGCCCTGCATCAGGGGAACTATGGCTACACCTTC. Translation: CASSALHQGNYGYTF. Full variable domain (rest looked up from reference TRBV19 and TRBJ1-2): DGGITQSPKYLFRKEGQNVTLSCEQNLNHDAMYWYRQDPGQGLRLIYYSQIVNDFQKGDIAEGYSVSREKKESFPLTVTSAQKNPTAFYLCASSALHQGNYGYTFGSGTRLTVV.

The chain recombines TRBV19 with TRBJ2-6, with D uncertain. CDR3 length: 13 amino acids. Trimming took 5 bases from V and 1 from J, leaving 3 bases between them. Germline assignment: CDR1 LNHDA and CDR2 SQIVND (reference sequence). This CDR3 is CASSLSGANVLTF. DNA of the CDR3: TGTGCCAGTAGTCTGTCTGGGGCCAACGTCCTGACTTTC. Full variable domain (outside the CDR3, taken from reference TRBV19 and TRBJ2-6): DGGITQSPKYLFRKEGQNVTLSCEQNLNHDAMYWYRQDPGQGLRLIYYSQIVNDFQKGDIAEGYSVSREKKESFPLTVTSAQKNPTAFYLCASSLSGANVLTFGAGSRLTVL.

This clone was counted only a few times. V and J are TRBV12-5 and TRBJ2-1; 8 bases match TRBD1. The CDR3 has 17 residues. V dropped 0 bases and J dropped 1; count of bases not matched to a gene: 5. CDR1 and CDR2 (germline): LGHNT, FRNRAP. CDR3 sequence reads: CASGLVNRQGSYNEQFF. The CDR3, as DNA: TGTGCTAGTGGTTTGGTAAATCGACAGGGGTCCTACAATGAGCAGTTCTTC.

The chain recombines TRBV5-5 with TRBJ1-1; TRBD1 aligns across 8 bases. With V trimmed by 4 bases and J by 1 base, 18 bases remained unmatched. Germline CDR1 is SGHKS and CDR2 is YYEKEE (reference sequence). CDR3 length: 19 amino acids. The CDR3 DNA reads TGTGCCAGCAGCCCATCCGTCGGACAGGGTTCGGTAACGAACACTGAAGCTTTCTTT. It yields the protein CASSPSVGQGSVTNTEAFF. Full variable domain (outside the CDR3, taken from reference TRBV5-5 and TRBJ1-1): DAGVTQSPTHLIKTRGQQVTLRCSPISGHKSVSWYQQVLGQGPQFIFQYYEKEERGRGNFPDRFSARQFPNYSSELNVNALLLGDSALYLCASSPSVGQGSVTNTEAFFGQGTRLTVV.

CDR3 region: CASSSDLNYGYTF. The CDR3 DNA reads TGTGCCAGCAGCAGCGACCTGAACTATGGCTACACCTTC. This sequence joins TRBV28 and TRBJ1-2; no definite D call. The CDR3 is 13 amino acids. Trimming removed 6 bases from V and 2 bases from J, with 10 bases in between. Germline CDR1 and CDR2: MDHEN and SYDVKM.

This clone was picked up one time. The chain has TRBV7-2 and TRBJ2-2, with D perhaps being TRBD1 or TRBD2 (5 bases each). The germline V gene has CDR1 SGHTA and CDR2 FQGNSA. V was cut by 1 base and J by 1 base, with 10 bases left in between. The CDR3 has 16 amino acids. CDR3: CASSLGGAGNTGELFF. CDR3 coding DNA: TGTGCCAGCAGCTTAGGAGGGGCGGGGAACACCGGGGAGCTGTTTTTT.

The chain links TRBV25-1 to TRBJ2-7; 11 bases match TRBD1. There are 15 residues in the CDR3. With 6 bases clipped from V and 3 bases from J, the junction kept 7 bases outside the gene matches. Germline values: CDR1 MGHDK, CDR2 SYGVNS. The CDR3 spells CASSERTGGDYEQYF. CDR3 DNA: TGTGCCAGCAGCGAGCGGACAGGGGGCGACTACGAGCAGTACTTC.

The V and J genes are TRBV6-1 and TRBJ1-1, with D perhaps matching TRBD1 (6 bases). This CDR3 comprises 15 residues. V was trimmed by 3 bases and J by 4 bases, leaving 15 bases between them. Germline values: CDR1 MNHNS, CDR2 SASEGT. Here the CDR3 DNA reads TGTGCCAGCAGTGAGCACAGGGTAGGCAGCACTGAAGCTTTCTTT. Residues: CASSEHRVGSTEAFF.

The chain joins TRBV12-3 or TRBV12-4 to TRBJ2-1; D is possibly TRBD1 or TRBD2 (5 bases each). This CDR3 has 13 residues. Trimming removed 5 bases at V and 9 bases at J, with 14 bases between. DNA for the CDR3: TGTGCCAGCAGTCCCCCAGGGACCTTTGAGCAGTTCTTC. Its protein is CASSPPGTFEQFF.

This clone was counted a few times. The chain joins TRBV5-1 to TRBJ2-3; D remains ambiguous. CDR1 SGHRS and CDR2 YFSETQ come from the germline V gene. This CDR3 is built from 14 residues. V lost 4 bases, J lost 6 bases, and 15 bases lay in between. CDR3 in DNA: TGCGCCAGCAGCCACGAGTTCCCCCGTGATACGCAGTATTTT. Its translation is CASSHEFPRDTQYF.

The chain is built from TRBV19 and TRBJ2-7, with TRBD2 matching 7 bases. Germline CDR1 reads LNHDA; CDR2 reads SQIVND (reference sequence). Trimming removed 7 bases from V and 0 bases from J; junction bases left unmatched: 6. The CDR3 contains 14 residues. CDR3 region: CASNPSGSSYEQYF. DNA of the CDR3: TGTGCCAGTAACCCTAGCGGTTCCTCCTACGAGCAGTACTTC.

V is TRBV4-3 and J is TRBJ1-2; TRBD1 is a possible D gene (5 bases). CDR3 length equals 17 residues. From germline, CDR1 is LGHNA and CDR2 YSLEER. V was clipped by 2 bases and J by 3 bases, with 19 bases between them. CDR3 in DNA: TGCGCCAGCAGCCAAAATTGGCCGGGACGGCTTGACTATGGCTACACCTTC. Amino acid sequence: CASSQNWPGRLDYGYTF.

The V call is TRBV5-1, the J call TRBJ2-1; D is uncertain. V was trimmed by 2 bases and J by 5 bases, leaving 11 bases between them. Germline assignment: CDR1 SGHRS and CDR2 YFSETQ. The CDR3 contains 14 residues. CDR3 DNA: TGCGCCAGCAGCTTCCCGGGCCAACACAATGAGCAGTTCTTC. Its translation: CASSFPGQHNEQFF.

This clone was counted only a few times. Additional DNA sequences in this sample encode the identical CDR3. The chain carries TRBV2 and TRBJ1-5, with D unclear. CDR3 length: 13 residues. The germline V and J ends were trimmed by 3 bases and 0 bases, with 3 bases remaining between them. Per germline, CDR1 SNHLY and CDR2 FYNNEI. Here the CDR3 reads CASSDNSNQPQHF. For the CDR3, the DNA is TGTGCCAGCAGTGACAATAGCAATCAGCCCCAGCATTTT.

This clone was seen just once. The chain couples TRBV13 to TRBJ2-2, with D unclear. The CDR3 covers 14 residues. Germline V gives CDR1 PRHDT, CDR2 FYEKMQ (reference sequence). Deletions cut 4 bases from V and 5 bases from J, with 11 bases between. The CDR3 nucleotides are TGTGCCAGCAGCTCGGGCCTGCGGACCGGGGAGCTGTTTTTT. Protein sequence: CASSSGLRTGELFF.

J is TRBJ1-1 and V is TRBV4-2; weak D call: TRBD1 (6 bases). V shed 0 bases and J shed 0 bases, with 17 bases lying between them. Germline-derived CDR1 and CDR2 are LGHNA and YNFKEQ. The CDR3 sequence is 18 residues long. The CDR3 sequence: CASSQEFWGAGVNTEAFF. The CDR3 bases are TGTGCCAGCAGCCAAGAATTTTGGGGGGCAGGGGTGAACACTGAAGCTTTCTTT.

This rearrangement joins TRBV19 to TRBJ2-2, with D unresolved. This CDR3 region has 14 residues. Germline-derived CDR1 and CDR2 are LNHDA and SQIVND (reference sequence). V was shortened by 2 bases and J by 0 bases, with 4 bases between the two germline ends. The CDR3 sequence is CASSIQANTGELFF. The CDR3 nucleotides read TGTGCCAGTAGTATACAGGCGAACACCGGGGAGCTGTTTTTT.

This clone was detected once. This chain uses TRBV18 with TRBJ1-6, with D unresolved. Per the germline V gene, CDR1 is KGHSH and CDR2 is LQKENI. The CDR3 spans 14 residues. V was pared by 6 bases and J by 10 bases, with 16 bases between. The CDR3 loop is CASSTTGENSPLHF. CDR3 sequence (DNA): TGTGCCAGCTCTACGACCGGCGAAAACTCACCCCTCCACTTT.

CDR3 sequence: CASSQGTGGSEQYF. CDR3 nucleotide sequence: TGCGCCAGCAGCCAGGGGACAGGGGGCTCCGAGCAGTACTTC. V is TRBV4-3 and J is TRBJ2-7, with 12 bases aligning to TRBD1. The ends lost 3 bases at V and 6 bases at J; junction bases unmatched: 3. Germline CDR1 LGHNA, CDR2 YSLEER. This CDR3 spans 14 amino acids.

The chain has TRBV6-5 and TRBJ1-5, with no clear D. CDR1 is MNHEY, CDR2 SVGAGI, per germline. Trimming shortened V by 8 bases and J by 5 bases, and 10 bases separated the two germline ends. This CDR3 is 12 amino acids long. The CDR3 loop is CASGSHHQPQHF. CDR3 bases: TGTGCCAGCGGAAGTCACCATCAGCCCCAGCATTTT.

CDR3 DNA: TGTGCCAGCAGCACCCGCGGGGCTTACTATGGCTACACCTTC. It yields the protein CASSTRGAYYGYTF. This chain joins TRBV7-2 and TRBJ1-2; TRBD1 is a possible D gene (5 bases). The V gene lost 5 bases and the J gene lost 3 bases, with 13 bases spanning the gap. CDR3 size: 14 residues. Germline V gene lookup returns CDR1 SGHTA and CDR2 FQGNSA.

The sample holds one count of this clone. The rearrangement links TRBV5-8 to TRBJ2-7; TRBD1 aligns across 7 bases. The V gene's germline CDR1 is SGHTS and CDR2 YDEGEE. This CDR3 has 14 amino acids. V lost 4 bases, J lost 2 bases, and 6 bases stayed unmatched. The CDR3 is CASSARQGPYEQYF. CDR3 bases: TGTGCCAGCAGCGCCCGACAGGGCCCCTACGAGCAGTACTTC.

CDR3 sequence reads: CASNFGTGNTEAFF. Here the CDR3 DNA reads TGCGCCAGCAACTTTGGAACAGGGAACACTGAAGCTTTCTTT. The rearrangement joins TRBV5-1 to TRBJ1-1; the D gene is possibly TRBD1 (5 bases). The CDR3 contains 14 residues. Germline CDR1 and CDR2: SGHRS and YFSETQ. Between the trimmed V and J ends, which lost 6 bases and 1 base, there was a span of 13 bases.